The rows below give T cell receptor beta chains drawn from one sample of a study of CD8 T cells in ankylosing spondylitis. Via MiXCR, TCRdb re-called the 5' RACE reads, giving one row per CDR3 protein. The repertoire has a few hundred thousand distinct CDR3 sequences, 15% to 20% of them found once; the top ten carry around 30%. The sequenced sample consisted of blood, either unsorted or a sorted T cell fraction (not recorded which). These receptors all come from a male donor with ankylosing spondylitis or in good health (not recorded which). The CDR3 runs from the conserved cysteine through the conserved F or W. Fields, in order: V gene, clone size, J gene, CDR3 protein. Size is omitted from some rows. Given values are once, few, many or a class for expanded clones.

TRBV3-1,few,TRBJ1-2,CASSQDLKGGPSYGYTF
TRBV9,few,TRBJ2-3,CASSPPLASDTQYF
TRBV5-1,many,TRBJ2-3,CASSFSPDTQYF
TRBV5-6,-,TRBJ2-2,CASSPGQLGELFF
TRBV7-9,-,TRBJ2-1,CASSSGLEVYNEQFF
TRBV11-2,-,TRBJ2-1,CASSPGVAGYNEQFF
TRBV7-6,few,TRBJ2-7,CASSLDVSSYEQYF
TRBV4-1,-,TRBJ2-5,CASSQDLAASLSQETQYF
TRBV20-1,few,TRBJ1-2,CSAAMSFWVDGYTF
TRBV4-2,few,TRBJ1-2,CASSHPQAGGQGFYGYTF
TRBV4-3,-,TRBJ1-4,CASSQDRDGNEKLFF
TRBV20-1,few,TRBJ2-3,CSATRDLTSDTQYF
TRBV6-5,-,TRBJ2-5,CASSYGLKGQETQYF
TRBV6-1,-,TRBJ2-1,CASSRLAGNEQFF
TRBV27,many,TRBJ2-1,CASSPTPYEVEQFF
TRBV7-9,many,TRBJ1-6,CASSGGGTGVNSPLHF
TRBV9,-,TRBJ2-1,CASSVVSSGSDEQFF
TRBV9,-,TRBJ2-1,CASSVADESEQFF
TRBV24-1,-,TRBJ2-2,CATSGVIGELFF
TRBV12-3/TRBV12-4,-,TRBJ2-3,CASSPGRGILTDTQYF
TRBV4-1,many,TRBJ2-7,CASSQPRDGLREQYF
TRBV5-1,few,TRBJ1-1,CASRGDTEAFF
TRBV4-3,-,TRBJ2-1,CASSQDRTSGTKLGNEQFF
TRBV4-1,many,TRBJ2-3,CASSQGPRQADTQYF
TRBV20-1,-,TRBJ2-7,CSARDPPVERGEQYF
TRBV3-1,-,TRBJ2-1,CASSQLGPDEQFF
TRBV20-1,-,TRBJ1-5,CSAKEGLAGAFFISNQPQHF
TRBV5-6,-,TRBJ2-1,CASSPLEQGHEQFF
TRBV12-3/TRBV12-4,few,TRBJ2-5,CASRTEAETQYF
TRBV9,-,TRBJ2-7,CASSVGIAPYEQYF
TRBV15,-,TRBJ2-7,CATSGLAGAWYEQYF
TRBV29-1,few,TRBJ2-1,CSGKSGRNVRDEQFF
TRBV20-1,few,TRBJ2-1,CSARVLLAGGIGDEQFF
TRBV29-1,-,TRBJ2-1,CSVDNRGSELFF
TRBV4-2,few,TRBJ2-7,CASSQAGAELSYEQYF
TRBV9,-,TRBJ2-7,CASSGSREDRGAHEQYF
TRBV28,many,TRBJ2-7,CASRDRGDYEQYF
TRBV12-3/TRBV12-4,-,TRBJ2-3,CASSPPGTGSTDTQYF